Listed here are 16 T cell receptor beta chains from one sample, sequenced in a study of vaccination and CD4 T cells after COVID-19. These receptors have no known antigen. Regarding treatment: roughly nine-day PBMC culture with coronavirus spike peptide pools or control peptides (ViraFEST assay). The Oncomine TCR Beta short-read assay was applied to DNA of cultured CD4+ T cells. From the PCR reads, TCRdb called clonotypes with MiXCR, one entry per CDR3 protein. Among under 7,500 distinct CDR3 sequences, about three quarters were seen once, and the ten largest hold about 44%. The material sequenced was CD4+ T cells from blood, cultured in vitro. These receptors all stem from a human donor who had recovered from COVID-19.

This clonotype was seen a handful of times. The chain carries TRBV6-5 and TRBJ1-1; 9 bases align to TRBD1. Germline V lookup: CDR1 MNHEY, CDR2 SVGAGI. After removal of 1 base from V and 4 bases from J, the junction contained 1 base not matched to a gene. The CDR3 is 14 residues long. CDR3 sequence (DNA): TGTGCCAGCAGTTACTTGGACAGGGGCACTGAAGCTTTCTTT. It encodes CASSYLDRGTEAFF.

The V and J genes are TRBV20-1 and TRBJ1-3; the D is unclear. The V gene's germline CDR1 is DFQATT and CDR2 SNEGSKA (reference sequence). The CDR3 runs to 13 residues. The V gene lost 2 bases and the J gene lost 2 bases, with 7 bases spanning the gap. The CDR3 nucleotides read TGCAGTGCTAGACCCTCAGCTGGAAACACCATATATTTT. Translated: CSARPSAGNTIYF.

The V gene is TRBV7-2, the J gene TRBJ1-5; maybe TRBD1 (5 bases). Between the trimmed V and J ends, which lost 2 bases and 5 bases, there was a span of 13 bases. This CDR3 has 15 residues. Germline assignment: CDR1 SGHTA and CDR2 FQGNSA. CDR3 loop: CASSLRLGRDQPQHF. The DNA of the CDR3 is TGTGCCAGCAGCTTACGCCTCGGCAGGGATCAGCCCCAGCATTTT.

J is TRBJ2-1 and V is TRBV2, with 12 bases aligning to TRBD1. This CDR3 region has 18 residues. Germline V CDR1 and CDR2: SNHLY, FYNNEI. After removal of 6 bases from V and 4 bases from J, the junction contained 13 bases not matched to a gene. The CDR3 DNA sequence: TGTGCCAGCAGGTCCGGGACAGGGGGCTCTAGGGGTTACAATGAGCAGTTCTTC. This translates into CASRSGTGGSRGYNEQFF.

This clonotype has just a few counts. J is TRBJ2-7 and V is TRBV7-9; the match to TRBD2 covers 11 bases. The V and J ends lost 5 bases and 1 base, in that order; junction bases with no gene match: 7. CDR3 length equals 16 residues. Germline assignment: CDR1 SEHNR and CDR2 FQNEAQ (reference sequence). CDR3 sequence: CASSALLAGGSYEQYF. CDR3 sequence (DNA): TGTGCCAGCAGCGCACTTCTAGCGGGAGGTTCCTACGAGCAGTACTTC.

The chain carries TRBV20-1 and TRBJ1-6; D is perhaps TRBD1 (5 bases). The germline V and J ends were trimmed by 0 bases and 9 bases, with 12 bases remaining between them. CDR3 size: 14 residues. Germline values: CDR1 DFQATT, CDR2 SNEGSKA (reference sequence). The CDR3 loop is CSARDSRVSSPLHF. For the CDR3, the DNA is TGCAGTGCTAGAGACTCCAGGGTCAGTTCACCCCTCCACTTT.

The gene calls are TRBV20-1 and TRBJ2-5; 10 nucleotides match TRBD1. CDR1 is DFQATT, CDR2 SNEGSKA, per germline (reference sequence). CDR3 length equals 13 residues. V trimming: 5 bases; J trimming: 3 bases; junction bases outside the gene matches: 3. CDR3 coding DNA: TGCAGTGCTGGGGGGACAGGGGAAGAGACCCAGTACTTC. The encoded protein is CSAGGTGEETQYF.

The CDR3 loop is CSARAPVGASNYGYTF. The CDR3 nucleotides are TGCAGTGCTAGAGCGCCGGTCGGGGCTTCTAACTATGGCTACACCTTC. This rearrangement joins TRBV20-1 to TRBJ1-2; weak D call: TRBD1 (5 bases). V was trimmed by 1 base and J by 0 bases, leaving 15 bases between them. The germline CDR1 and CDR2 sequences are DFQATT and SNEGSKA (reference sequence). The CDR3 loop spans 16 amino acids.

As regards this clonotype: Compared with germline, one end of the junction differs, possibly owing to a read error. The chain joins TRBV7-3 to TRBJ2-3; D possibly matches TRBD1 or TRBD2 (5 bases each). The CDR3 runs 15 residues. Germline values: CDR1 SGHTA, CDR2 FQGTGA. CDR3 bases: TGTGCCAGCAGCCTAACGGGTGGTGGGGGAGATACGCAGTATTTT. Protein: CASSLTGGGGDTQYF.

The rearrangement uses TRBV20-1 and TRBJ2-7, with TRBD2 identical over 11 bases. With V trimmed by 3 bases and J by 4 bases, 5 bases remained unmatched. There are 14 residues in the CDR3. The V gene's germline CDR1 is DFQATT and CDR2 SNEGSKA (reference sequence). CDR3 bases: TGCAGTGCTAGCATAGCGGGAGGGGAGTACGAGCAGTACTTC. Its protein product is CSASIAGGEYEQYF.

The CDR3 reads CASSRRGGNQPQHF. CDR3 coding DNA: TGTGCCAGCAGCAGGAGGGGTGGCAATCAGCCCCAGCATTTT. The V gene is TRBV7-8, the J gene TRBJ1-5; weak D call: TRBD1 (5 bases). The CDR3 contains 14 residues. From germline, CDR1 is SGHVS and CDR2 FQNEAQ. The V gene lost 5 bases and the J gene lost 2 bases, with 10 bases spanning the gap. The full variable domain, completed using reference TRBV7-8 and TRBJ1-5, is GAGVSQSPRYKVAKRGQDVALRCDPISGHVSLFWYQQALGQGPEFLTYFQNEAQLDKSGLPSDRFFAERPEGSVSTLKIQRTQQEDSAVYLCASSRRGGNQPQHFGDGTRLSIL.

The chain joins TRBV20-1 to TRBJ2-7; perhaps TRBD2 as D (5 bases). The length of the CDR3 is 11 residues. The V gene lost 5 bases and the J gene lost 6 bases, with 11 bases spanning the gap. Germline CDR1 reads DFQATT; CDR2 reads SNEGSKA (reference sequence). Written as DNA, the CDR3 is TGCAGTGCTTGGAGGACCGGCGAGCAGTACTTC. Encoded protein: CSAWRTGEQYF.

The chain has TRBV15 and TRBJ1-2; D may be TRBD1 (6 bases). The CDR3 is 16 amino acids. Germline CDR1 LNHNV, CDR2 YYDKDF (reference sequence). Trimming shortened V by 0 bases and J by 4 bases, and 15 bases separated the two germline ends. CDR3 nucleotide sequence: TGTGCCACCAGCAGAGATTGGCGGGGGGCGAGCTATGGCTACACCTTC. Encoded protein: CATSRDWRGASYGYTF.

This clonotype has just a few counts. CDR3 sequence (DNA): TGCAGTGCTATAGACAGGGGCGAAGAGACCCAGTACTTC. Protein: CSAIDRGEETQYF. The chain uses TRBV20-1 and TRBJ2-5; the match to TRBD1 covers 8 bases. The CDR3 consists of 13 residues. V shed 4 bases, J shed 3 bases, and the junction held 4 bases outside the gene matches. Germline values: CDR1 DFQATT, CDR2 SNEGSKA (reference sequence).

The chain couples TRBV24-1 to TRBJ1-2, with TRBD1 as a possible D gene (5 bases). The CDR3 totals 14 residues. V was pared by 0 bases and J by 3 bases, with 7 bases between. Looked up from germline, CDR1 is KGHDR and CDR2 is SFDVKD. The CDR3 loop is CATSDLGDDYGYTF. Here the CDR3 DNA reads TGTGCCACCAGTGATTTGGGGGACGACTATGGCTACACCTTC.

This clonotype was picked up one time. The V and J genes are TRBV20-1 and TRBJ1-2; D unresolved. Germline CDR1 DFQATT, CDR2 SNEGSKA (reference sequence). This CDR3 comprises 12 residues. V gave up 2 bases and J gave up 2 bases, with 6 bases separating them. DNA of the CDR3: TGCAGTGCTAGAAGGAGCAACTATGGCTACACCTTC. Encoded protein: CSARRSNYGYTF.